The 26 T cell receptor beta chains below were found in one sample sequenced in a study of T cells in Graves' hyperthyroidism and ophthalmopathy. The source material, RNA transcripts, was used to amplify TCR beta CDR3 regions. Using the HTBI primer set, a first-round RT-PCR was run on the TCR CDR3. TCRdb re-analysed the multiplex PCR reads in MiXCR, keeping a single row per CDR3 protein. The repertoire includes some 530,000 distinct CDR3 sequences, about 22% of them detected once, and around 50% sits in the top ten. The material sequenced was blood. These TCRs come from an older woman with Graves' ophthalmopathy.

The J gene is TRBJ2-7, the V gene TRBV5-1; tentative D call: TRBD1 (5 bases). The CDR3 is 15 residues long. CDR1 SGHRS and CDR2 YFSETQ come from the germline V gene. V shed 0 bases and J shed 4 bases, with 14 bases lying between them. CDR3 sequence reads: CASSLDGLDSYEQYF. CDR3 nucleotide sequence: TGCGCCAGCAGCTTGGACGGATTAGACAGTTACGAGCAGTACTTC.

This clonotype showed up just a few times. J is TRBJ1-1 and V is TRBV2; a weak D match, TRBD1 (6 bases). The CDR3 is made up of 13 amino acids. Looked up from germline, CDR1 is SNHLY and CDR2 is FYNNEI. The V end lost 7 bases, the J end lost 1 base, and 10 bases lay between the germline ends. The CDR3 DNA follows: TGTGCCAGCAAAAAGGACAGGAACACTGAAGCTTTCTTT. Translating it yields CASKKDRNTEAFF.

The count of this clonotype is one. The germline gene is not matched at one end of the junction; a read error may be the cause. This rearrangement joins TRBV10-2 to TRBJ2-3; D gene ambiguous. There are 14 residues in the CDR3. CDR1 is WSHSY and CDR2 is SAAADI in the germline V gene. The CDR3 region has the DNA TGCGCCATCAGTGAAGCCCGAATGCCAGATACGCAGTATTTT. Translated, it gives CAISEARMPDTQYF.

This clonotype was picked up one time. CDR3 in DNA: TGTGCCAGCAGCTTAGGCCCCCTAAAAAACATTCAGTACTTC. This encodes CASSLGPLKNIQYF. V gene TRBV11-2 combines with J gene TRBJ2-4; D is ambiguous. Germline V gene data show CDR1 as SGHAT and CDR2 as FQNNGV. V lost 1 base and J 4 bases, leaving 8 bases between the germline ends. CDR3 length: 14 amino acids.

The chain has TRBV19 and TRBJ1-4; TRBD1 agrees at 9 bases. Germline CDR1 reads LNHDA; CDR2 reads SQIVND (reference sequence). The CDR3 has 17 amino acids. V dropped 0 bases and J dropped 8; count of bases not matched to a gene: 10. CDR3 DNA: TGTGCCAGTAGTATAGATCTGTCCGGGACAGGGCGGGAAAAACTGTTTTTT. It specifies CASSIDLSGTGREKLFF.

This clonotype appeared a few times. This sequence joins TRBV6-1 and TRBJ1-1; D possibly corresponds to TRBD1 (6 bases). Deletions cut 6 bases from V and 2 bases from J, with 16 bases between. CDR3 size: 15 residues. The germline CDR1 and CDR2 sequences are MNHNS and SASEGT. The CDR3 DNA reads as TGTGCCAGCAGCTATGACAGGCCTAAAAACACTGAAGCTTTCTTT. This codes for CASSYDRPKNTEAFF.

This clonotype was recorded many times. J is TRBJ1-6 and V is TRBV11-2; D call uncertain. Germline CDR1 reads SGHAT; CDR2 reads FQNNGV. V lost 1 base, J lost 15 bases, and 13 bases lay in between. The CDR3 runs 13 residues. CDR3 sequence (DNA): TGTGCCAGCAGCTTAGGAAGGACCGAGTTCCTCCACTTT. It is translated as CASSLGRTEFLHF. Full variable domain (missing parts from reference TRBV11-2 and TRBJ1-6): EAGVAQSPRYKIIEKRQSVAFWCNPISGHATLYWYQQILGQGPKLLIQFQNNGVVDDSQLPKDRFSAERLKGVDSTLKIQPAKLEDSAVYLCASSLGRTEFLHFGNGTRLTVT.

This chain joins TRBV11-2 and TRBJ2-1; D remains ambiguous. Trimming removed 6 bases from V and 3 bases from J, with 15 bases in between. Germline lookup yields CDR1 SGHAT and CDR2 FQNNGV. CDR3 length: 15 residues. For the CDR3, the DNA is TGTGCCAGCAGTTTAAGTGAAGGCGTCTACAATGAGCAGTTCTTC. Its translation: CASSLSEGVYNEQFF.

This clonotype appeared a few times. V usage is TRBV19 and J usage is TRBJ2-1, with 8 bases lining up with TRBD2. CDR3 length: 15 residues. Germline CDR1 LNHDA, CDR2 SQIVND (reference sequence). The V gene end was trimmed by 8 bases and the J gene end by 6 bases; junction bases not matched to a gene: 12. The CDR3 sequence is CASFDGTRNGNEQFF. The CDR3 region has the DNA TGTGCCAGTTTCGACGGGACTAGAAATGGCAATGAGCAGTTCTTC.

The V and J genes are TRBV20-1 and TRBJ2-3, with D unclear. V lost 2 bases and J 2 bases, leaving 14 bases between the germline ends. Germline CDR1 DFQATT, CDR2 SNEGSKA (reference sequence). CDR3 length: 15 amino acids. The DNA for the CDR3 is TGCAGTGCTAGATCCACTCTATTGCCCACAGATACGCAGTATTTT. It codes for CSARSTLLPTDTQYF.

This clonotype has ten or more counts. This chain uses TRBV24-1 with TRBJ2-2, with 13 bases aligning to TRBD2. V dropped 9 bases and J dropped 1; count of bases not matched to a gene: 7. CDR1 KGHDR and CDR2 SFDVKD come from the germline V gene. CDR3 size: 17 residues. The CDR3: CATLYRTSGRNTGELFF. CDR3 sequence (DNA): TGTGCCACCCTGTATCGGACTAGCGGGAGGAACACCGGGGAGCTGTTTTTT.

With respect to this clonotype: The junction departs from germline at one end; a sequencing error may be responsible. The V and J genes are TRBV28 and TRBJ1-6, with 10 bases aligning to TRBD1. Germline loops: CDR1 MDHEN, CDR2 SYDVKM. The CDR3 contains 16 residues. The CDR3: CANSYRGGTGDSPLHF. DNA of the CDR3: TGTGCCAACAGTTATAGGGGGGGGACAGGGGATTCACCCCTCCACTTT.

This clonotype was found a few times. This chain uses TRBV2 with TRBJ2-3; no clear D. Looked up from germline, CDR1 is SNHLY and CDR2 is FYNNEI. The CDR3 extends over 12 amino acids. The V end was cut by 6 bases, the J end by 2 bases, with 6 bases between. CDR3 nucleotide sequence: TGTGCCAGCAGGTCGGACACAGATACGCAGTATTTT. Amino acids: CASRSDTDTQYF.

V is TRBV10-2 and J is TRBJ1-1; possible D gene TRBD1, 6 bases. V dropped 4 bases and J dropped 6 bases, with 12 bases sitting between them. From germline, CDR1 is WSHSY and CDR2 SAAADI. There are 13 residues in the CDR3. The DNA of the CDR3 is TGCGCCAGCAGTGGCTCAGGGGCGGCTGAAGCTTTCTTT. It translates to CASSGSGAAEAFF.

This clonotype came up many times. The chain carries TRBV2 and TRBJ2-5, with 7 bases lining up with TRBD2. Germline loops: CDR1 SNHLY, CDR2 FYNNEI. Trimming took 3 bases from V and 7 from J; bases not matched to a gene: 11. This CDR3 contains 15 residues. The CDR3 protein is CASSETAGVGTTQYF. CDR3 DNA sequence: TGTGCCAGCAGTGAGACGGCGGGAGTTGGGACGACCCAGTACTTC.

The chain uses TRBV7-2 and TRBJ2-3; D unclear. V was shortened by 5 bases and J by 0 bases, with 15 bases between the two germline ends. The CDR3 is 16 amino acids. CDR1 is SGHTA and CDR2 is FQGNSA in the germline V gene. The CDR3 loop reads CASSLNPGWSTDTQYF. Written as DNA, the CDR3 is TGTGCCAGCAGCCTAAATCCCGGGTGGAGCACAGATACGCAGTATTTT.

This clonotype was found many times. The chain links TRBV27 to TRBJ1-2, with unresolved D. Germline V lookup: CDR1 MNHEY, CDR2 SMNVEV (reference sequence). The CDR3 runs to 17 residues. The V and J ends lost 6 bases and 5 bases respectively, with 25 bases between them. Here the CDR3 reads CASSLSPRVLGLYGYTF. The CDR3 nucleotides read TGTGCCAGCAGCCTTTCTCCTCGGGTCCTAGGGTTATATGGCTACACCTTC.

The J gene is TRBJ2-4, the V gene TRBV28; TRBD2 matches 10 bases. The V and J ends lost 7 bases and 8 bases, in that order; junction bases with no gene match: 5. There are 13 residues in the CDR3. Germline values: CDR1 MDHEN, CDR2 SYDVKM. The DNA for the CDR3 is TGTGCCAGCACTAGCGGGAGTGGATACATTCAGTACTTC. It specifies CASTSGSGYIQYF.

The CDR3 DNA reads TGTGCCTGGAGCACAGCGGACAATTCACCCCTCCACTTT. Translating it yields CAWSTADNSPLHF. The gene calls are TRBV30 and TRBJ1-6, with unresolved D. Trimming removed 3 bases at V and 7 bases at J, with 10 bases between. The CDR3 has 13 amino acids. CDR1 GTSNPN and CDR2 SVGIG come from the germline V gene (reference sequence).

This clonotype showed up many times. This chain uses TRBV12-3 or TRBV12-4 with TRBJ2-1; 11 bases align to TRBD2. The V gene end was trimmed by 5 bases and the J gene end by 12 bases; junction bases not matched to a gene: 12. The CDR3 has 15 residues. The CDR3 loop reads CASSLSVGLAGGQFF. The DNA for the CDR3 is TGTGCCAGCAGTCTCTCAGTTGGACTAGCGGGCGGGCAGTTCTTC.

This clonotype turned up a few times. This chain links TRBV7-2 with TRBJ2-7; 8 nucleotides line up with TRBD2. CDR3 length equals 17 residues. Unmatched junction bases numbered 7, after V lost 0 bases and J lost 0 bases. Germline V gene data show CDR1 as SGHTA and CDR2 as FQGNSA. The CDR3 is CASSLAQSGGLSYEQYF. The CDR3 bases are TGTGCCAGCAGCTTAGCGCAAAGCGGGGGTCTCTCCTACGAGCAGTACTTC. Combining the CDR3 with reference TRBV7-2 and TRBJ2-7 gives the whole variable domain GAGVSQSPSNKVTEKGKDVELRCDPISGHTALYWYRQSLGQGLEFLIYFQGNSAPDKSGLPSDRFSAERTGGSVSTLTIQRTQQEDSAVYLCASSLAQSGGLSYEQYFGPGTRLTVT.

This clonotype has ten or more counts. CDR3 in amino acids: CASSVGQRRYNEQFF. The CDR3 coding sequence is TGCGCCAGCAGTGTGGGACAGAGAAGATACAATGAGCAGTTCTTC. V is TRBV10-2 and J is TRBJ2-1; 7 bases map to TRBD1. Germline loops: CDR1 WSHSY, CDR2 SAAADI. With V trimmed by 4 bases and J by 4 bases, 7 bases remained unmatched. The CDR3 sequence is 15 residues long.

The table lists this clonotype with a few counts. The chain has TRBV27 and TRBJ1-2; D remains unclear. The CDR3 runs to 14 residues. The V and J ends lost 2 bases and 2 bases respectively, with 9 bases between them. Looked up from germline, CDR1 is MNHEY and CDR2 is SMNVEV (reference sequence). CDR3 in DNA: TGTGCCAGCAGTTTAAAAGGCACAAACTATGGCTACACCTTC. Protein sequence: CASSLKGTNYGYTF.

The genes are TRBV9 and TRBJ2-2; D is perhaps TRBD2 (5 bases). The CDR3 is 15 amino acids. The V end was cut by 4 bases, the J end by 0 bases, with 10 bases between. Looked up from germline, CDR1 is SGDLS and CDR2 is YYNGEE. CDR3 in amino acids: CASSPKTTNTGELFF. In DNA, the CDR3 is TGTGCCAGCAGCCCAAAGACTACGAACACCGGGGAGCTGTTTTTT.

This clonotype was recorded many times. The V call is TRBV30, the J call TRBJ1-2; no clear D gene. The length of the CDR3 is 13 residues. Deletions cut 2 bases from V and 3 bases from J, with 10 bases between. Germline V CDR1 and CDR2: GTSNPN, SVGIG (reference sequence). The chain's CDR3 is CAWSKDSDYGYTF. The CDR3 region has the DNA TGTGCCTGGAGTAAAGACTCGGACTATGGCTACACCTTC.

The chain combines TRBV30 with TRBJ2-5; tentative D call: TRBD1 (5 bases). V was pared by 1 base and J by 6 bases, with 6 bases between. Per germline, CDR1 GTSNPN and CDR2 SVGIG (reference sequence). The CDR3 is made up of 11 amino acids. The CDR3 sequence: CAWSGGQTQYF. The CDR3 DNA is TGTGCCTGGAGTGGGGGCCAGACCCAGTACTTC. The variable domain in full, with the rest retrieved from reference TRBV30 and TRBJ2-5, is SQTIHQWPATLVQPVGSPLSLECTVEGTSNPNLYWYRQAAGRGLQLLFYSVGIGQISSEVPQNLSASRPQDRQFILSSKKLLLSDSGFYLCAWSGGQTQYFGPGTRLLVL.